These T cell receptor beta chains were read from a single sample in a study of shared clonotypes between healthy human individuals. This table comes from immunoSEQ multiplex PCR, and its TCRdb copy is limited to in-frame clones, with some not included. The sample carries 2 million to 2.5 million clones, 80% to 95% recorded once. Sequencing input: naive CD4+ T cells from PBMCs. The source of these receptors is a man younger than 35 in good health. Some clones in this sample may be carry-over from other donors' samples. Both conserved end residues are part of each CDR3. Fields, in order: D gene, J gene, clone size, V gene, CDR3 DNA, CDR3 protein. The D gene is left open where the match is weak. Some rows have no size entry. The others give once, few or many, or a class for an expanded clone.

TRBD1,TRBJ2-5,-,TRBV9,TGTGCCAGCAGCCCTAGGGGGCAGAGAGAGACCCAGTACTTC,CASSPRGQRETQYF
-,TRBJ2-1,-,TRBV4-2,TGTGCCAGCAGCCGTGATGCCGCCTACAATGAGCAGTTCTTC,CASSRDAAYNEQFF
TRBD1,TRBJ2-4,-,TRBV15,TGTGCCACCAGCTTTAGACAGGGCGGTCGCAAAAACATTCAGTACTTC,CATSFRQGGRKNIQYF
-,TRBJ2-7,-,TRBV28,TGTGCCAGCAGTTTTCCTTCCAGCACCCTCTCCTACGAGCAGTACTTC,CASSFPSSTLSYEQYF
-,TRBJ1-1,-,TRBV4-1,TGCGCCAGCAGCCAAAGTTCGAGGGGCGGATGGTCTGAAGCTTTCTTT,CASSQSSRGGWSEAFF
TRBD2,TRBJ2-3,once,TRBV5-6,TGTGCCAGCAGCTACCGAGCGGGAGGGCCCACAGATACGCAGTATTTT,CASSYRAGGPTDTQYF
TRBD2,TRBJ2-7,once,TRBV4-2,TGTGCCAGCAGCCAAGAAGCTCGGACTAGCCTTACCGAGCAGTACTTC,CASSQEARTSLTEQYF
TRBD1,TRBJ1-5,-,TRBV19,TGTGCCAGTAGTTCCGTGGGGGACAGGGTCAGGCCCCAGCATTTT,CASSSVGDRVRPQHF
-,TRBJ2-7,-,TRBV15,TGTGCCACCAGCAGAGGGGGGGCCCAAACCTACGAGCAGTACTTC,CATSRGGAQTYEQYF
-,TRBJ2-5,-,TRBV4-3,TGCGCCAGCAGCCAAGGCCTACAGGGTGGGGAGACCCAGTACTTC,CASSQGLQGGETQYF
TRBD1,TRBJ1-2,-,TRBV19,TGTGCCAGTTGGGACAGCAACTATGGCTACACCTTC,CASWDSNYGYTF
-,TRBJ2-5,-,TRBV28,TGTGCCAGCAGCCCCTCGTCGGGATACCAAGAGACCCAGTACTTC,CASSPSSGYQETQYF
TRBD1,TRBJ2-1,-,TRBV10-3,TGTGCCATCAGTGACCGGACAGGGGGCGCCAGGTCCTACAATGAGCAGTTCTTC,CAISDRTGGARSYNEQFF
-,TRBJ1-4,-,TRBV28,TGTGCCAGCAGAGGACCGCTGAATGAAAAACTGTTTTTT,CASRGPLNEKLFF
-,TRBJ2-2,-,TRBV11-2,TGTGCCAGCAGCTTCGTGAACACCGGGGAGCTGTTTTTT,CASSFVNTGELFF
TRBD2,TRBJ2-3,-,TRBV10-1,TGCGCCAGCAGTGAGGCAGCGCTAGCGGCAAGCACAGATACGCAGTATTTT,CASSEAALAASTDTQYF
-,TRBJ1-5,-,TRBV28,TGTGCCAGCAGCCTTGCTGTGGGCAATCAGCCCCAGCATTTT,CASSLAVGNQPQHF
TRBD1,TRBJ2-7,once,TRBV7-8,TGTGCCAGCAGCCACTCGAACAGGGGGCTCGGCGAGCAGTACTTC,CASSHSNRGLGEQYF
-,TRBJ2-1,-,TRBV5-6,TGTGCCAGCACCCCGACTTTGCCCAAGATAGGTGGGCAGTTCTTC,CASTPTLPKIGGQFF
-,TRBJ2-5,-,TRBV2,TGTGCCGGATCAGCGGGTGCGGGTGGGACCCAGTACTTC,CAGSAGAGGTQYF
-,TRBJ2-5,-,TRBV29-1,TGCAGCGTTGCAGGGACGGAGACCCAGTACTTC,CSVAGTETQYF
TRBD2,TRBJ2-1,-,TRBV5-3,TGTGCCAGAAGCTTGGGGGGAGGGCCCCCTCTGTGGGAGCAGTTCTTC,CARSLGGGPPLWEQFF
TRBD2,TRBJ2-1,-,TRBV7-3,TGTGCCAGCAGCTCTCCGGGACTAGCGGCGTACAATGAGCAGTTCTTC,CASSSPGLAAYNEQFF
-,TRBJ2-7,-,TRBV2,TGTGCCAGCAGCTGGGGGAGCTCCTACGAGCAGTACTTC,CASSWGSSYEQYF
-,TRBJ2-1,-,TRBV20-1,TGCAGTGCTAGCCGACAGGATGAGCAGTTCTTC,CSASRQDEQFF
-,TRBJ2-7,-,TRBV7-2,TGTGCCAGCAGCTTATTCCCCACCTACGAGCAGTACTTC,CASSLFPTYEQYF
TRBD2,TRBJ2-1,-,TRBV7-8,TGTGCCAGCAGGGCCCTAGCGGGCCTTTACAATGAGCAGTTCTTC,CASRALAGLYNEQFF
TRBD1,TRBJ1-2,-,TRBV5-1,TGCGCCAGCAGCATCAGACCGGGACAGACCCACTATGGCTACACCTTC,CASSIRPGQTHYGYTF
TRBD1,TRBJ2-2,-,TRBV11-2,TGTGCCAGCAGCCCCGACAGGGGGCTGGGCGGGGAGCTGTTTTTT,CASSPDRGLGGELFF
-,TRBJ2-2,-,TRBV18,TGTGCCAGCGCCTCCAGGGTAGGCACCGGGGAGCTGTTTTTT,CASASRVGTGELFF
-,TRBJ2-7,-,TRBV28,TGTGCCAGCAGTTTATCAGGCTACGAGCAGTACTTC,CASSLSGYEQYF
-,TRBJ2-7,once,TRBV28,TGTGCCAGCAGTTTCTGGGACCAATCCTACGAGCAGTACTTC,CASSFWDQSYEQYF
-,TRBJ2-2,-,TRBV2,TGTGCCAGCAGTGAATTCGCTTGGACGTCCGGGGAGCTGTTTTTT,CASSEFAWTSGELFF
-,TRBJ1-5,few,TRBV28,TGTGCCAGCAGTTACGGGCGCAATCAGCCCCAGCATTTT,CASSYGRNQPQHF
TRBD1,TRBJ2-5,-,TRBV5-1,TGCGCCAGCAGCTTGGGTCTGACAGGGGAGCACAAGAAGACCCAGTACTTC,CASSLGLTGEHKKTQYF
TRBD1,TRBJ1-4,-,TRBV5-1,TGCGCCAGCAGCTTGCCAGGGACAGGGGGAAATGAAAAACTGTTTTTT,CASSLPGTGGNEKLFF
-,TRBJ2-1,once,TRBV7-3,TGTGCCAGCAGCTTTCAAGGACCCCCTATGGGTGAGCAGTTCTTC,CASSFQGPPMGEQFF
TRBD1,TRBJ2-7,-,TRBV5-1,TGCGCCAGCAGCTACCGGACAGGGGCCAGCTACGAGCAGTACTTC,CASSYRTGASYEQYF
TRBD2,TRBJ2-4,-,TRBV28,TGTGCCAGCAGTCTAGCGGGAGGGCCGGGTGGCAAAAACATTCAGTACTTC,CASSLAGGPGGKNIQYF
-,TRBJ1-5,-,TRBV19,TGTGCCAGTCAAAGGCAGTCAAAAGGACGGCTATATCAGCCCCAGCATTTT,CASQRQSKGRLYQPQHF
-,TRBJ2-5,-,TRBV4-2,TGTGCCAGCAGCCAGGCCAGGGATTATTGGGTGCCCGAGACCCAGTACTTC,CASSQARDYWVPETQYF
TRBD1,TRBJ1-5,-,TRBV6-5,TGTGCCAGCAGCTCCGGACAGGGGGGCCAGCCCCAGCATTTT,CASSSGQGGQPQHF
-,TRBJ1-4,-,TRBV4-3,TGCGCCAGCAGCCATCTCCAGGTCGGCGTTGAAAAACTGTTTTTT,CASSHLQVGVEKLFF
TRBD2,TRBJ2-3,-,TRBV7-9,TGTGCCAGCGGGCCTAGCGGGTACGCAGATACGCAGTATTTT,CASGPSGYADTQYF
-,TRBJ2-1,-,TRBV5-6,TGTGCCAGCAGCCTGAGGCTGGGTCGGGAGTTCTTC,CASSLRLGREFF
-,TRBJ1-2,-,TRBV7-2,TGTGCCAGCAGCTTAGTACTGGGTACTGGCAGCTATGGCTACACCTTC,CASSLVLGTGSYGYTF
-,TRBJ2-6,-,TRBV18,TGTGCCACCCGAGGGGAAGCCCACTCTGGGGCCAACGTCCTGACTTTC,CATRGEAHSGANVLTF
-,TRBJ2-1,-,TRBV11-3,TGTGCCAGCAGCCCCCGCCCGGACAATGAGCAGTTCTTC,CASSPRPDNEQFF
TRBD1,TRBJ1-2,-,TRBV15,TGTGCCACCAGCCGACGACAGGGTACCCTTGCAGCTAACTATGGCTACACCTTC,CATSRRQGTLAANYGYTF
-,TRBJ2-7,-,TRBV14,TGTGCCAGCAGCCAGTCCGTGGGGGCTTGGCAGTACTTC,CASSQSVGAWQYF
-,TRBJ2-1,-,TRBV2,TGTGCCAGCAGTGAAATACGGGCGGGACGATACAATGAGCAGTTCTTC,CASSEIRAGRYNEQFF
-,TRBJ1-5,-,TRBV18,TGTGCCAGCTCACCACCGGGAGATCAGCCCCAGCATTTT,CASSPPGDQPQHF
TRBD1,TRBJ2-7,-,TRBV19,TGTGCCAGCCGTCCGACAGGGGATCAGGGCGAGCAGTACTTC,CASRPTGDQGEQYF
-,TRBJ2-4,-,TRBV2,TGTGCCAGCAGTGACGAGGCGGAACCCCCGTACTTC,CASSDEAEPPYF
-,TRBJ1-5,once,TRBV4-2,TGTGCCAGCAGCCAAGAGGTTTACCTGGGGCGGGGACAAAATCAGCCCCAGCATTTT,CASSQEVYLGRGQNQPQHF